These 8 T cell receptor beta chains came from one sample sequenced in a study of T cells after yellow fever vaccination. In TCRdb, the 5' RACE reads were re-called with MiXCR into one record per CDR3 protein. The sample consists of 300,000 to 350,000 distinct CDR3 sequences, approximately 11% of them appearing once. The source was CD4+ T cells sorted from PBMCs, collected 45 days after the yellow fever booster vaccination. The source is a man aged 18 to 35 who received the YFV17D yellow fever vaccine.

The chain joins TRBV9 to TRBJ1-3, with no clear D. CDR1 and CDR2 from the germline V gene are SGDLS and YYNGEE. The CDR3 totals 15 residues. V gave up 0 bases and J gave up 7 bases, with 14 bases separating them. The CDR3 protein is CASSVVGGIWNTIYF. DNA of the CDR3: TGTGCCAGCAGCGTAGTGGGAGGGATCTGGAACACCATATATTTT.

This clonotype was observed a single time. The V and J genes are TRBV6-1 and TRBJ1-4; the D gene is possibly TRBD1 (6 bases). The CDR3 consists of 16 residues. Trimming cost V 6 bases and J 2 bases, with 16 bases left between them. CDR1 is MNHNS and CDR2 is SASEGT in the germline V gene. Here the CDR3 DNA reads TGTGCCAGCAGGAAGGTGGGGGGGCCGACTAATGAAAAACTGTTTTTT. It codes for CASRKVGGPTNEKLFF.

This clonotype was picked up a small number of times. The chain recombines TRBV5-1 with TRBJ2-1; 10 nucleotides match TRBD2. The CDR3 is made up of 15 amino acids. CDR1 and CDR2 from the germline V gene are SGHRS and YFSETQ. V lost 5 bases and J lost 6; bases outside the gene matches: 8. CDR3 in amino acids: CASRYSGGAVNEQFF. The CDR3 nucleotides are TGCGCCAGCAGATACAGCGGGGGGGCCGTCAATGAGCAGTTCTTC.

This clonotype was picked up a small number of times. The CDR3 region is CSAIQGANSEAFF. The CDR3 DNA is TGCAGCGCTATACAGGGGGCTAACTCTGAAGCTTTCTTT. The rearrangement joins TRBV29-1 to TRBJ1-1, with 9 bases lining up with TRBD1. The CDR3 runs to 13 residues. Germline V gene data show CDR1 as SQVTM and CDR2 as ANQGSEA. Trimming at V came to 7 bases and at J to 6 bases, leaving 9 bases not matched to a gene.

The chain employs TRBV6-1 and TRBJ1-2, with D possibly being TRBD1 (5 bases). The germline V gene has CDR1 MNHNS and CDR2 SASEGT. The CDR3 totals 12 residues. Trimming took 3 bases from V and 7 from J, leaving 9 bases between them. CDR3: CASSDRVFGYTF. CDR3 sequence (DNA): TGTGCCAGCAGTGACAGGGTTTTTGGCTACACCTTC.

This clonotype was observed a few times. The rearrangement joins TRBV10-3 to TRBJ2-3, with D perhaps TRBD2 (6 bases). Per the germline V gene, CDR1 is ENHRY and CDR2 is SYGVKD. The CDR3 is made up of 13 amino acids. Trimming left V 4 bases short and J 6 bases short, with 11 bases between. The DNA for the CDR3 is TGTGCCATCAGTGCCAGGGCGGGGGATACGCAGTATTTT. Its translation is CAISARAGDTQYF.

The table lists this clonotype with a few counts. The gene calls are TRBV15 and TRBJ2-7; the match to TRBD2 covers 9 bases. Germline V gene data show CDR1 as LNHNV and CDR2 as YYDKDF (reference sequence). V lost 0 bases to trimming and J lost 0 bases; unmatched junction nucleotides: 3. The CDR3 length is 16 residues. The CDR3 sequence: CATSRDPSGVSYEQYF. CDR3 DNA: TGTGCCACCAGCAGAGATCCTAGCGGGGTCTCCTACGAGCAGTACTTC.

Ten or more counts support this clonotype. Compared with germline, one end of the junction differs, possibly owing to a read error. V usage is TRBV12-3 or TRBV12-4 and J usage is TRBJ2-1; D is ambiguous. CDR3 length equals 12 residues. DNA for the CDR3: TGCGCCAGCAGCTCCTTATACAATGAGCAGTTCTTC. It codes for CASSSLYNEQFF.